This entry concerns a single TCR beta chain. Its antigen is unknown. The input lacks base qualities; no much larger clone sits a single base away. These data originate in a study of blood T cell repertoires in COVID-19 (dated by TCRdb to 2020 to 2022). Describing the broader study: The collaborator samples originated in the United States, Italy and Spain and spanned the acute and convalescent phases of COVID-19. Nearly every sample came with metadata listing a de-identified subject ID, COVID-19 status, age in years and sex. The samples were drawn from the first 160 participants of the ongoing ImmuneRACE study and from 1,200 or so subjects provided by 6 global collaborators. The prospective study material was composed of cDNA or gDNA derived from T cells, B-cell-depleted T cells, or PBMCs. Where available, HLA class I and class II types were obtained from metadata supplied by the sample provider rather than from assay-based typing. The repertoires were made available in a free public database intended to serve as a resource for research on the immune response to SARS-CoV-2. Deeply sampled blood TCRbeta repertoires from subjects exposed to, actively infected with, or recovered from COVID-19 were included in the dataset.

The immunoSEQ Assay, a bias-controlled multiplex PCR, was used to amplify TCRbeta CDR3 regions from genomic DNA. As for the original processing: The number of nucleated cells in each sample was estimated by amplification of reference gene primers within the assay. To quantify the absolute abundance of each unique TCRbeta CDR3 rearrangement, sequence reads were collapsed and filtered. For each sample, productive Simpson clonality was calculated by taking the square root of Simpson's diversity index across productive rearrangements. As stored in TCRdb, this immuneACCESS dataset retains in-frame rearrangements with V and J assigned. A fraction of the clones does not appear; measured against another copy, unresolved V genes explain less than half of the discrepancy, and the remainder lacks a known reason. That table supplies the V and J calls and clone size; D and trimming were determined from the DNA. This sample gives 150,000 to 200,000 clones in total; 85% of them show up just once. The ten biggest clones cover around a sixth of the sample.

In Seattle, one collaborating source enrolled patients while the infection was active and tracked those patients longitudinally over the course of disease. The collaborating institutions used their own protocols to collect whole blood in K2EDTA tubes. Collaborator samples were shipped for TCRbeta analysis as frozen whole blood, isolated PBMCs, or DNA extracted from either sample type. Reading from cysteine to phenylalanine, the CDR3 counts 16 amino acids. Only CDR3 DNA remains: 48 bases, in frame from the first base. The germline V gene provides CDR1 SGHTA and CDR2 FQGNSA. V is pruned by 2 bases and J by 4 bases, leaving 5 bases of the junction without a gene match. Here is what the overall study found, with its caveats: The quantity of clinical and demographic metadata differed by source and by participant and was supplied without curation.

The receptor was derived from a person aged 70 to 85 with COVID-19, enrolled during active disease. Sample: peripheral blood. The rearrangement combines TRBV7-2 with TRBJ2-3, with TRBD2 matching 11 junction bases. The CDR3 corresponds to CASSLRTSGSADTQYF. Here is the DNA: TGTGCCAGCAGCTTAAGAACTAGCGGGAGTGCAGATACGCAGTATTTT.